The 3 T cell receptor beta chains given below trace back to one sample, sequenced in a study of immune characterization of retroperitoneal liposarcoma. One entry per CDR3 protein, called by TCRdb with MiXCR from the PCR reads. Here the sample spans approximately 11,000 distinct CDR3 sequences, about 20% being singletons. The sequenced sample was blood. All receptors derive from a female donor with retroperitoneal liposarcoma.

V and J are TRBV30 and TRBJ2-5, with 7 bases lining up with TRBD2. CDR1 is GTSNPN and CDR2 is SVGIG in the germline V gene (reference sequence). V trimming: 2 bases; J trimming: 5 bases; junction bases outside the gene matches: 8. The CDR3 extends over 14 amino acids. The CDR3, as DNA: TGTGCCTGGAGTTTGGGTGGCGGGAGTGAGACCCAGTACTTC. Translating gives CAWSLGGGSETQYF.

As DNA, the CDR3 is TGTGCCATCAGTGAGGGTGGGACAGGGGGCAACGAGCAGTACTTC. It specifies CAISEGGTGGNEQYF. V is TRBV10-3 and J is TRBJ2-5; TRBD1 aligns across 12 bases. Matching the DNA end better, TRBJ2-7 makes the J call doubtful. Germline CDR1 and CDR2: ENHRY and SYGVKD. The CDR3 runs to 15 residues.

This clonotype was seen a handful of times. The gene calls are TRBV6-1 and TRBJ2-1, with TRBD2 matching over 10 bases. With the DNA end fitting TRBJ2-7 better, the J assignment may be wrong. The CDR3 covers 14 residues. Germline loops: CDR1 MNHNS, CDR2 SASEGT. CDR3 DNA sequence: TGTGCCAGCAGTGTGATAGCGGGGGGCTACGAGCAGTACTTC. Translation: CASSVIAGGYEQYF.